These 24 T cell receptor beta chains came from one sample sequenced in a study of blood T cell repertoires in COVID-19. The repertoire was sequenced with immunoSEQ multiplex PCR; TCRdb's copy has only in-frame clones and lacks some. The sample records some 85,000 clones, nearly 90% being singletons. Material: peripheral blood. All receptors derive from a man aged 45-65 years with acute or convalescent COVID-19.

CDR3 loop: CATSSDGQGNTEAFF. CDR3 nucleotides: TGTGCCACCAGCAGTGACGGACAGGGGAACACTGAAGCTTTCTTT. The chain joins TRBV15 to TRBJ1-1; 8 bases map to TRBD1. The CDR3 covers 15 residues. In germline, CDR1 is LNHNV, CDR2 YYDKDF (reference sequence). Trimming at V came to 3 bases and at J to 1 base, leaving 4 bases not matched to a gene. Drawing the rest from reference TRBV15 and TRBJ1-1, the complete variable domain is DAMVIQNPRYQVTQFGKPVTLSCSQTLNHNVMYWYQQKSSQAPKLLFHYYDKDFNNEADTPDNFQSRRPNTSFCFLDIRSPGLGDTAMYLCATSSDGQGNTEAFFGQGTRLTVV.

The chain employs TRBV19 and TRBJ1-2; 11 bases map to TRBD1. The CDR3 spans 20 residues. V was pared by 2 bases and J by 0 bases, with 14 bases of the junction left unmatched. CDR1 is LNHDA, CDR2 SQIVND, per germline (reference sequence). The CDR3 protein is CASSIRFVGQGAGANYGYTF. The CDR3 bases are TGTGCCAGTAGTATACGTTTCGTAGGACAGGGGGCCGGAGCTAACTATGGCTACACCTTC.

The chain joins TRBV6-2 or TRBV6-3 to TRBJ1-5; 8 nucleotides match TRBD1. Germline CDR1 is MNHEY and CDR2 is SVGEGT. Trimming took 8 bases from V and 4 from J; bases not matched to a gene: 13. The CDR3 totals 16 residues. As DNA, the CDR3 is TGTGCCAGCGGCCCTAGTGGACAGGGACAAAATCAGCCCCAGCATTTT. This sequence encodes CASGPSGQGQNQPQHF.

In this sample, this clone turned up once. The chain couples TRBV5-6 to TRBJ2-2; possibly TRBD2 for D (6 bases). The CDR3 spans 13 residues. V dropped 9 bases and J dropped 4 bases, with 13 bases sitting between them. CDR1 and CDR2 from the germline V gene are SGHDT and YYEEEE. This CDR3 is CATNAGLTGELFF. The CDR3 bases are TGTGCCACCAATGCGGGGCTCACCGGGGAGCTGTTTTTT.

This chain joins TRBV20-1 and TRBJ2-3, with 11 bases that match TRBD2. Germline-derived CDR1 and CDR2 are DFQATT and SNEGSKA (reference sequence). The CDR3 extends over 16 amino acids. Trimming took 3 bases from V and 6 from J; bases not matched to a gene: 11. CDR3 nucleotide sequence: TGCAGTGCTAGTCGACAATTAGCGGGGGGGCGTGATACGCAGTATTTT. The encoded protein is CSASRQLAGGRDTQYF.

The V call is TRBV27, the J call TRBJ2-1; D is ambiguous. V shed 6 bases and J shed 0 bases, with 9 bases lying between them. CDR3 length: 14 amino acids. CDR1 is MNHEY and CDR2 is SMNVEV in the germline V gene (reference sequence). CDR3 bases: TGTGCCAGCAGCCCGCATAGCTCCTACAATGAGCAGTTCTTC. Protein sequence: CASSPHSSYNEQFF.

This clone occurred once. CDR3 loop: CAISESSSRGPYNEQFF. The CDR3 nucleotides read TGTGCCATCAGTGAGTCGTCGTCCAGGGGGCCCTACAATGAGCAGTTCTTC. The rearrangement links TRBV10-3 to TRBJ2-1; 8 bases are shared with TRBD1. From germline, CDR1 is ENHRY and CDR2 SYGVKD. The CDR3 is made up of 17 amino acids. Germline trimming cut 0 bases from V and 2 bases from J; bases unmatched to any gene: 6.

The chain combines TRBV3-1 (or the pseudogene TRBV3-2) with TRBJ1-1; 9 nucleotides line up with TRBD1. CDR3 length: 18 residues. The germline CDR1 and CDR2 sequences are LGHDT and YNNKEL (reference sequence). V lost 4 bases, J lost 1 base, and 13 bases stayed unmatched. CDR3 sequence: CASSPGGDRVFANTEAFF. In DNA, the CDR3 is TGTGCCAGCAGCCCAGGAGGGGACAGGGTTTTTGCGAACACTGAAGCTTTCTTT.

V usage is TRBV14 and J usage is TRBJ1-2; D not resolved. Germline loops: CDR1 SGHDN, CDR2 FVKESK. This CDR3 has 13 amino acids. V lost 6 bases, J lost 7 bases, and 15 bases lay in between. In nucleotides, the CDR3 is TGTGCCAGCAGTCCCCGCAGGCTGATTGGCTACACCTTC. It encodes CASSPRRLIGYTF.

This clone was counted only a few times. The chain couples TRBV6-1 to TRBJ2-3, with TRBD2 matching 12 bases. V shed 4 bases, J shed 1 base, and the junction held 3 bases outside the gene matches. This CDR3 has 16 residues. The germline gives CDR1 MNHNS, CDR2 SASEGT. The CDR3 sequence is CASSGRTSGGTDTQYF. CDR3 DNA sequence: TGTGCCAGCAGTGGACGGACTAGCGGGGGCACAGATACGCAGTATTTT.

V is TRBV5-6 and J is TRBJ1-3; no clear D gene. The germline V gene encodes CDR1 SGHDT and CDR2 YYEEEE. Trimming pared 1 base from V and 0 bases from J, leaving 14 bases between. The CDR3 loop spans 17 amino acids. CDR3 loop: CASSLFSRLYSGNTIYF. Written as DNA, the CDR3 is TGTGCCAGCAGCTTGTTTTCCAGGCTTTACTCTGGAAACACCATATATTTT.

The chain recombines TRBV3-1 (or the pseudogene TRBV3-2) with TRBJ1-5; D is uncertain. Trimming removed 4 bases from V and 0 bases from J, with 7 bases in between. This CDR3 has 14 amino acids. From germline, CDR1 is LGHDT and CDR2 YNNKEL (reference sequence). CDR3 DNA sequence: TGTGCCAGCAGCCCTATCCATAGCAATCAGCCCCAGCATTTT. Its protein is CASSPIHSNQPQHF.

The chain is built from TRBV19 and TRBJ2-7, with 9 bases fitting TRBD1. The V segment lost 5 bases and the J segment 2 bases; nucleotides outside the gene matches: 10. The CDR3 has 16 amino acids. Germline-derived CDR1 and CDR2 are LNHDA and SQIVND (reference sequence). In DNA, the CDR3 is TGTGCCAGTAGTGGCACCGGGACAGGGTTCGCCTACGAGCAGTACTTC. Protein product: CASSGTGTGFAYEQYF. The variable domain in full, completed from reference TRBV19 and TRBJ2-7, reads DGGITQSPKYLFRKEGQNVTLSCEQNLNHDAMYWYRQDPGQGLRLIYYSQIVNDFQKGDIAEGYSVSREKKESFPLTVTSAQKNPTAFYLCASSGTGTGFAYEQYFGPGTRLTVT.

This rearrangement joins TRBV5-1 to TRBJ1-2; TRBD1 aligns across 11 bases. V was clipped by 4 bases and J by 9 bases; unmatched bases: 8. The CDR3 has 14 amino acids. Germline V gives CDR1 SGHRS, CDR2 YFSETQ. The CDR3 nucleotides are TGCGCCAGCAGCCGTCCAGGGACAGGGGGGAGCTACACCTTC. Residues: CASSRPGTGGSYTF.

The rearrangement joins TRBV19 to TRBJ1-5; no reliable D call. In germline, CDR1 is LNHDA, CDR2 SQIVND (reference sequence). The V gene lost 5 bases and the J gene lost 4 bases, with 12 bases spanning the gap. The CDR3 is 14 amino acids. The CDR3 DNA sequence: TGTGCCAGTAGTGCAGCGGGAGGGAATCAGCCCCAGCATTTT. It specifies CASSAAGGNQPQHF.

The rearrangement links TRBV6-4 to TRBJ1-5, with 7 bases that match TRBD1. Germline V gene data show CDR1 as MRHNA and CDR2 as SNTAGT. V shed 2 bases, J shed 0 bases, and the junction held 7 bases outside the gene matches. The CDR3 sequence is 17 residues long. The CDR3 here is CASSDEGGRVSNQPQHF. CDR3 DNA sequence: TGTGCCAGCAGTGACGAAGGGGGCAGGGTTAGCAATCAGCCCCAGCATTTT.

This chain links TRBV27 with TRBJ2-3, with 8 bases that match TRBD1. Germline CDR1 and CDR2: MNHEY and SMNVEV (reference sequence). Trimming cost V 7 bases and J 3 bases; bases outside gene matches: 3. The CDR3 totals 13 residues. CDR3 in amino acids: CASTRQGTDTQYF. The DNA for the CDR3 is TGTGCCAGCACCCGACAGGGGACAGATACGCAGTATTTT.

This chain links TRBV2 with TRBJ2-5, with 9 bases lining up with TRBD1. V lost 5 bases to trimming and J lost 6 bases; unmatched junction nucleotides: 4. The CDR3 extends over 13 amino acids. Per the germline V gene, CDR1 is SNHLY and CDR2 is FYNNEI. The CDR3 DNA sequence: TGTGCCAGCAGTACCGACAGGGGGAAGACCCAGTACTTC. Its protein is CASSTDRGKTQYF.

This chain uses TRBV19 with TRBJ1-1, with a possible D match to TRBD1 (5 bases). V was trimmed by 6 bases and J by 0 bases, leaving 14 bases between them. The germline V gene encodes CDR1 LNHDA and CDR2 SQIVND (reference sequence). The CDR3 extends over 15 amino acids. CDR3 residues: CASRSGGGVNTEAFF. The CDR3 nucleotides are TGTGCCAGTAGGTCTGGCGGAGGGGTGAACACTGAAGCTTTCTTT.

This sequence joins TRBV29-1 and TRBJ1-2; 7 positions match TRBD1. The ends lost 6 bases at V and 0 bases at J; junction bases unmatched: 10. In germline, CDR1 is SQVTM, CDR2 ANQGSEA. This CDR3 has 15 residues. The CDR3 region is CSVEGGQSTNYGYTF. DNA of the CDR3: TGCAGCGTCGAGGGGGGACAGAGCACTAACTATGGCTACACCTTC. Using reference TRBV29-1 and TRBJ1-2 for the parts outside the CDR3, the full variable domain is SAVISQKPSRDICQRGTSLTIQCQVDSQVTMMFWYRQQPGQSLTLIATANQGSEATYESGFVIDKFPISRPNLTFSTLTVSNMSPEDSSIYLCSVEGGQSTNYGYTFGSGTRLTVV.

The chain links TRBV2 to TRBJ2-3; 11 nucleotides agree with TRBD2. The germline V gene encodes CDR1 SNHLY and CDR2 FYNNEI. The CDR3 length is 17 residues. V lost 4 bases to trimming and J lost 1 base; unmatched junction nucleotides: 7. CDR3 loop: CASSVAGGLDGTDTQYF. CDR3 DNA sequence: TGTGCCAGCAGTGTAGCGGGGGGGCTGGATGGCACAGATACGCAGTATTTT.

The chain has TRBV7-2 and TRBJ2-5; TRBD2 might be the D (5 bases). The germline V gene has CDR1 SGHTA and CDR2 FQGNSA. V lost 5 bases and J 2 bases, leaving 9 bases between the germline ends. The CDR3 contains 13 residues. CDR3 nucleotide sequence: TGTGCCAGCAGCGGGAGTACTCAAGAGACCCAGTACTTC. It yields the protein CASSGSTQETQYF.

This sequence joins TRBV6-5 and TRBJ1-2; D is unclear. This CDR3 contains 16 residues. The germline V gene has CDR1 MNHEY and CDR2 SVGAGI. V lost 0 bases, J lost 8 bases, and 19 bases lay in between. CDR3 coding DNA: TGTGCCAGCAGTTACTCGTCGTCGGCGGGTGTAGGGGGCTACACCTTC. Its protein product is CASSYSSSAGVGGYTF.

This clone has a single count. This sequence joins TRBV4-1 and TRBJ1-1; D unclear. V was shortened by 2 bases and J by 1 base, with 17 bases between the two germline ends. The germline CDR1 and CDR2 sequences are MGHRA and YSYEKL. The length of the CDR3 is 17 residues. CDR3 in amino acids: CASSQTAEREENTEAFF. The CDR3 nucleotides read TGCGCCAGCAGCCAAACGGCCGAACGAGAGGAGAACACTGAAGCTTTCTTT.